This is a list of T cell receptor beta chains from one sample in a study of blood T cell repertoires in COVID-19. Repertoires were generated with immunoSEQ multiplex PCR, while TCRdb's copy carries only in-frame clones and drops some. The sample includes approximately 500,000 clones, approximately 90% of them seen just once. The sequenced material came from PBMCs or T cells enriched from blood (not recorded which). The receptors originated from a woman between 35 and 50 years old who had recovered from COVID-19. CDR3s include the opening cysteine and the closing phenylalanine or tryptophan. A D gene is named only where the DNA matches it firmly. Clone size, where shown, is once, few, many, or a class for clones that have expanded.

>-|-|TRBJ2-7|TRBV18
TGTGCCAGCTCACCAACACAGGGCCGTGGAATCAGGTACTTC
CASSPTQGRGIRYF
>-|-|TRBJ2-2|TRBV18
TGTGCCAGCTCACCACAACAGGGCAACACCGGGGAGCTGTTTTTT
CASSPQQGNTGELFF
>TRBD1|-|TRBJ1-1|TRBV12-3/TRBV12-4
TGTGCCAGCAGTAGGGGGCTGAACACTGAAGCTTTCTTT
CASSRGLNTEAFF
>-|-|TRBJ1-1|TRBV19
TGTGCCAGTAGTATAGATAAGGGGCCCTGGAACACTGAAGCTTTCTTT
CASSIDKGPWNTEAFF
>TRBD1|-|TRBJ1-4|TRBV5-4
TGTGCCAGCAGCTCAGGGGGCGCGCAGCGGAAACTGTTTTTT
CASSSGGAQRKLFF
>-|-|TRBJ1-6|TRBV30
TGTGCCTGGAGTGTACTTGGGCCTCAGGTCTCACCCCTCCACTTT
CAWSVLGPQVSPLHF
>TRBD1|-|TRBJ1-3|TRBV10-3
TGTGCCGCCAGCGGAGGCAGGGGGCGACCTGGAAACACCATATATTTT
CAASGGRGRPGNTIYF
>-|-|TRBJ2-3|TRBV11-2
TGTGCCAGCAGCTTACGAAGGGTGGCTCAGGGGTTTACAGATACGCAGTATTTT
CASSLRRVAQGFTDTQYF
>TRBD2|-|TRBJ2-2|TRBV9
TGTGCCAGCAGCCCGGGGAGGGCGAACACCGGGGAGCTGTTTTTT
CASSPGRANTGELFF
>TRBD2|-|TRBJ2-1|TRBV7-2
TGTGCCAGCAGCTTATATAATAGCGGGAGACGAAATGAGCAGTTCTTC
CASSLYNSGRRNEQFF
>TRBD1|-|TRBJ1-5|TRBV7-2
TGTGCCAGCAGCTTGGACGACGACAGGGGCCGGATTAGCAATCAGCCCCAGCATTTT
CASSLDDDRGRISNQPQHF
>-|-|TRBJ2-7|TRBV9
TGTGCCAGCAGCCCCCAGACGGGAACCTACGAGCAGTACTTC
CASSPQTGTYEQYF
>-|-|TRBJ2-3|TRBV7-2
TGTGCCCTAGAGGGTCCGATCACAGATACGCAGTATTTT
CALEGPITDTQYF
>TRBD2|-|TRBJ2-1|TRBV19
TGTGCCAGTAGTATAGGAGGGAGGGCCAATGAGCAGTTCTTC
CASSIGGRANEQFF
>TRBD2|once|TRBJ2-7|TRBV30
TGTGCCTGGAGTGTACAACTAGCGGGAGGGCCCGGGGAGCAGTACTTC
CAWSVQLAGGPGEQYF
>TRBD2|-|TRBJ2-1|TRBV30
TGTGCCTTCCGAGATAGCGGGAGGAGAAATAATGAGCAGTTCTTC
CAFRDSGRRNNEQFF
>TRBD1|-|TRBJ2-5|TRBV4-3
TGCGCCAGCAGCCTGACCTGGTCGACAGGGGGCGAAGAGACCCAGTACTTC
CASSLTWSTGGEETQYF
>-|-|TRBJ1-2|TRBV3-1/TRBV3-2
TGTGCCAGCAGCCCCAAGGTTGGGTCTGAGCGATATGGCTACACCTTC
CASSPKVGSERYGYTF
>TRBD1|-|TRBJ1-2|TRBV18
TGTGCCAGCTCATCCCGAGGACAGGGATCCTATGGCTACACCTTC
CASSSRGQGSYGYTF
>-|-|TRBJ1-4|TRBV6-5
TGTGCCAGCAGTTACTCGATCGGTGAAAAACTGTTTTTT
CASSYSIGEKLFF
>-|-|TRBJ2-2|TRBV7-6
TGTGCCAGCAGCTTAGTACTGAGGACGAACACCGGGGAGCTGTTTTTT
CASSLVLRTNTGELFF